This TCR beta chain emerged from a study of tumor-infiltrating lymphocytes in primary liver carcinoma (dated by TCRdb to the late 2010s). General notes on the study: Between late 2015 and March 2016, a handful of patients in China with histopathologically diagnosed primary liver carcinoma had their tumors surgically resected. The five patients, three men and two women aged 30 to 69 years, had hepatocellular carcinoma (four) or combined HCC and intrahepatic cholangiocarcinoma (one). Tumors of the five patients were stage T1-T3 N0M0 with maximum diameters of roughly 4 to 11 cm. Each sample produced roughly 3.65 to 8 million productive TCRbeta reads, and read depth showed no significant difference between tissue types. The study combined TCRbeta repertoire sequencing, expression microarrays and whole-exome sequencing across five regions of each liver tumor, with adjacent normal tissue and blood. A total of 35 specimens from 5 patients underwent TCRbeta repertoire sequencing, comprising 25 tumor regions, 5 adjacent noncancerous liver tissues and 5 peripheral blood samples. Reproducibility between technical replicate repertoires was high, with correlation coefficients above 0.95 and mean shared-clone rates approximately 0.88.

Using a constant-region primer and ProtoScript II reverse transcriptase, TCRbeta-specific cDNA was reverse-transcribed from around 520 ng total RNA. The TCRbeta libraries were prepared through three rounds of nested multiplex PCR following a slightly modified ARM-PCR procedure. Each of the first two PCR rounds ran for around 9 cycles and used multiplex TRBV1-TRBV30 forward primers together with a Cbeta reverse primer. Sample barcodes and Illumina adapters were added in a final 25-cycle PCR with Deep VentR polymerase. Before sequencing, amplicons between 200 and 500 bp were purified from gel using a QIAquick gel extraction kit. An Illumina HiSeq 2500 was used to sequence the TCRbeta amplicons, generating 250-bp paired-end reads. As for the authors' bioinformatics: Trimmomatic v0.33 was used to quality-trim the reads, and FLASH v1.2.11 was used to merge paired reads so that full CDR3 sequences could be recovered. MiGEC v1.2.1b assigned V, D and J germline segments to the rearranged TCRbeta sequences. Clonotype statistics, along with Shannon-Wiener diversity indices, were calculated using VDJtools v1.0.0. To reduce sampling bias, subsequent analyses other than the diversity analysis used only the 250 most abundant clonotypes in each sample. In TCRdb, the public reads were trimmed at Q25 with fastp and aligned with MiXCR, with productive beta chains retained. Rows with a matching CDR3 protein are joined into one entry that keeps the most common DNA and genes. The V and J calls follow TCRdb's processing rather than the paper's. Present in this sample are approximately 330,000 distinct CDR3 sequences, around three fifths of which were seen just once. 5.5% to 8% of the sample is taken by the ten largest.

This clonotype was seen repeatedly, ten times or more. The clone's antigen remains unknown. No qualities accompany the bases; no much larger clone lies one base away. The V end loses 9 bases and the J end loses 1 base, and a stretch of 19 bases separates them. The germline V gene sets CDR1 to MNHEY and CDR2 to SVGAGI. From the cysteine up to the phenylalanine, the CDR3 has a length of 16 residues. CDR3 DNA is the only sequence kept; it has 48 bases, read in frame from the first base. Broad study findings and their caveats: Compared with blood, tumors had a significantly larger share of the repertoire taken up by the top 250 clones (p = 0.039). Consistent with antigen-driven expansion, pairs of tumor regions showed higher repertoire overlap (mean about 36%) than either tumor-adjacent pairs (around 17%) or tumor-blood pairs (about 14%). Only the TCR beta chain was sequenced, so true repertoire diversity is likely underestimated because unpaired alpha chains were not captured. Only 4 or 5 patients were included in the study, and the authors note that the findings should be validated in a larger study. Since the samples were bulk and unsorted, there was no way to compare CD4+ and CD8+ T cell repertoires.

TRIzol reagent was used to extract blood RNA from unsorted whole blood, while the DNeasy Blood & Tissue kit provided the germline DNA. At the time of sampling, the patients were treatment-naive and had chronic HBV infection. Before surgery, approximately 4 milliliters of peripheral blood were drawn into K2EDTA tubes. The chain is assembled from TRBV6-5 and TRBJ1-5; 6 matching bases give a weak D call of TRBD1. This receptor was identified in a man aged 35-49 years with primary liver carcinoma and hepatitis B virus infection. Sequenced sample: peripheral blood. The nucleotide sequence reads as follows: TGTGCCAGTGCCCCATCAGGGGCCCCGAGCAATCAGCCCCAGCATTTT. This codes for CASAPSGAPSNQPQHF.